What follows describes a single T cell receptor beta chain. The source of the sample is a study of blood T cell repertoires in COVID-19. Study information: Samples of COVID-19 (acute and convalescent) were obtained from the United States, Italy and Spain.

Clones were read by immunoSEQ multiplex PCR, and TCRdb kept only the in-frame ones, dropping some. Found here are about 95,000 clones, around 90% of them singletons; the top ten hold more than 4.5%. Unmatched junction bases numbered 5, after V lost 0 bases and J lost 3 bases. The V gene's germline CDR1 is SGHNT and CDR2 YYREEE (reference sequence). This CDR3 comprises 15 residues. It was during active infection that Seattle patients were enrolled and then longitudinally followed. The V call is TRBV5-4, the J call TRBJ2-7, with 8 positions matching TRBD2. Input material: peripheral blood. The TCR sequence derives from a man in his sixties with COVID-19, enrolled during active disease. This CDR3 reads CASSLATGGFYEQYF. As DNA, the CDR3 is TGTGCCAGCAGCTTGGCCACGGGAGGGTTCTACGAGCAGTACTTC.